This section outlines one T cell receptor (beta chain) sequence together with its context. This entry belongs to a study of spatial heterogeneity in lung cancer. On each TCR cDNA molecule, a unique molecular identifier was present. TCRdb processed the 5' RACE reads anew with MiXCR; each CDR3 protein has one entry. The sample lists about 95,000 distinct CDR3 sequences, roughly 10% occurring once. Noted time point: sample taken at primary tumor resection. Unsorted whole RNA of tumor, nontumor lung or frozen PBMC was sequenced. The CDR3 contains 13 residues. The V end lost 3 bases, the J end lost 12 bases, and 14 bases lay between the germline ends. Germline CDR1 is KGHDR and CDR2 is SFDVKD.

V gene TRBV24-1 combines with J gene TRBJ2-1, with D possibly matching TRBD2 (6 bases). Sequencing used PBMCs, obtained at surgery. This receptor was obtained from a male donor with early-stage non-small cell lung cancer. The CDR3 region has the DNA TGTGCCACCAGTGATGCCCAACTAGCTGTGCAGTTCTTC. This codes for CATSDAQLAVQFF.